The 32 T cell receptor beta chains below come from one sample, sequenced in a study of blood T cell repertoires in COVID-19. TCRdb keeps only in-frame clones here, not all; method: immunoSEQ multiplex PCR. The data contain some 400,000 clones, around 87% of them singletons. The sequenced sample consisted of PBMCs or T cells enriched from blood (not recorded which). The receptors stem from a man aged 30-40 years who had recovered from COVID-19.

This chain links TRBV10-3 with TRBJ1-6; perhaps TRBD1 as D (5 bases). The CDR3 length is 13 residues. Trimming shortened V by 8 bases and J by 8 bases, and 13 bases separated the two germline ends. Germline assignment: CDR1 ENHRY and CDR2 SYGVKD. The CDR3 loop reads CAIGEGWDSPLHF. The CDR3 DNA reads TGTGCCATCGGGGAGGGGTGGGATTCACCCCTCCACTTT.

V usage is TRBV7-2 and J usage is TRBJ2-7; D is perhaps TRBD2 (5 bases). V was trimmed by 3 bases and J by 4 bases, leaving 13 bases between them. The germline V gene has CDR1 SGHTA and CDR2 FQGNSA. CDR3 length: 14 amino acids. The CDR3: CASSFEGPGYEQYF. The CDR3 DNA is TGTGCCAGCAGCTTCGAGGGCCCGGGTTACGAGCAGTACTTC.

The rearrangement joins TRBV5-1 to TRBJ1-2; a weak D match, TRBD1 (5 bases). With 0 bases removed from V and 5 bases from J, the gap between germline ends came to 14 bases. The germline CDR1 and CDR2 sequences are SGHRS and YFSETQ. The CDR3 runs 15 residues. The CDR3 is CASSLGGEVGYGYTF. The CDR3 DNA reads as TGCGCCAGCAGCTTGGGGGGCGAAGTAGGATATGGCTACACCTTC.

The chain uses TRBV30 and TRBJ1-6; no definite D call. Germline-derived CDR1 and CDR2 are GTSNPN and SVGIG (reference sequence). Trimming removed 1 base from V and 6 bases from J, with 13 bases in between. This CDR3 has 15 residues. The DNA of the CDR3 is TGTGCCTGGAGTGCCGGGAGGAACTCTAATTCACCCCTCCACTTT. Its protein is CAWSAGRNSNSPLHF.

This clone was picked up one time. The J gene is TRBJ1-2, the V gene TRBV24-1, with TRBD1 as a possible D gene (6 bases). The CDR3 spans 16 residues. Trimming removed 3 bases at V and 6 bases at J, with 19 bases between. Germline CDR1 KGHDR, CDR2 SFDVKD. Written as DNA, the CDR3 is TGTGCCACCAGTGATCCTGACAGGCCGGGCCCTGATGGCTACACCTTC. Translating it yields CATSDPDRPGPDGYTF.

Only one count was recorded for this clone. V usage is TRBV7-2 and J usage is TRBJ1-2; TRBD1 matches 9 bases. Germline values: CDR1 SGHTA, CDR2 FQGNSA. V was clipped by 5 bases and J by 6 bases; unmatched bases: 7. This CDR3 is 14 amino acids long. The CDR3 DNA reads as TGTGCCAGCAGCCTGCGACAGGGGGTGGATGGCTACACCTTC. As protein: CASSLRQGVDGYTF.

The gene calls are TRBV7-9 and TRBJ2-2; no definite D call. V was shortened by 0 bases and J by 4 bases, with 6 bases between the two germline ends. CDR1 is SEHNR and CDR2 is FQNEAQ in the germline V gene (reference sequence). This CDR3 has 14 residues. As DNA, the CDR3 is TGTGCCAGCAGCTTAGCGTGGAGCACCGGGGAGCTGTTTTTT. Its translation: CASSLAWSTGELFF.

The sample holds a few counts of this clone. The chain has TRBV6-5 and TRBJ2-7; D gene unclear. Germline CDR1 reads MNHEY; CDR2 reads SVGAGI. Trimming removed 6 bases at V and 0 bases at J, with 15 bases between. CDR3 length: 15 amino acids. The CDR3 nucleotides are TGTGCCAGCAGCGGAACAGACCTTAACTCCTACGAGCAGTACTTC. This translates into CASSGTDLNSYEQYF.

This clone was observed once. V is TRBV4-1 and J is TRBJ2-5; D possibly corresponds to TRBD2 (5 bases). Germline values: CDR1 MGHRA, CDR2 YSYEKL. The ends were cut back, 1 base at V and 3 bases at J, with 15 bases in the middle. The CDR3 contains 16 residues. DNA for the CDR3: TGCGCCAGCAGCCAAGGCCGTATTAGCGCCGAAGAGACCCAGTACTTC. As protein: CASSQGRISAEETQYF.

The rearrangement links TRBV9 to TRBJ1-2; tentatively, D is TRBD1 (6 bases). The CDR3 spans 15 residues. V lost 4 bases and J 0 bases, leaving 13 bases between the germline ends. Per germline, CDR1 SGDLS and CDR2 YYNGEE. This chain's CDR3 is CASSLQGSPNYGYTF. CDR3 sequence (DNA): TGTGCCAGCAGCCTCCAGGGGAGTCCTAACTATGGCTACACCTTC.

Of note for this clone: Other DNA sequences in this specimen translate into the identical CDR3. The J gene is TRBJ1-2, the V gene TRBV30; 8 bases are a match to TRBD1. Trimming removed 8 bases from V and 5 bases from J; junction bases left unmatched: 1. The CDR3 length is 10 residues. The germline gives CDR1 GTSNPN, CDR2 SVGIG (reference sequence). As DNA, the CDR3 is TGTGCCGGGACAGGATATGGCTACACCTTC. It specifies CAGTGYGYTF. Full variable domain (outside the CDR3, taken from reference TRBV30 and TRBJ1-2): SQTIHQWPATLVQPVGSPLSLECTVEGTSNPNLYWYRQAAGRGLQLLFYSVGIGQISSEVPQNLSASRPQDRQFILSSKKLLLSDSGFYLCAGTGYGYTFGSGTRLTVV.

The genes are TRBV19 and TRBJ1-6, with TRBD1 matching 7 bases. V was clipped by 7 bases and J by 7 bases; unmatched bases: 10. The CDR3 runs 15 residues. Germline CDR1 is LNHDA and CDR2 is SQIVND (reference sequence). The CDR3 nucleotides read TGTGCCAGTACTAGAGACAGGGCGGTAAATTCACCCCTCCACTTT. This gives the protein CASTRDRAVNSPLHF.

The rearrangement links TRBV14 to TRBJ2-7; perhaps TRBD1 as D (5 bases). CDR1 and CDR2 from the germline V gene are SGHDN and FVKESK. CDR3 size: 14 residues. V lost 1 base and J 6 bases, leaving 13 bases between the germline ends. The CDR3 coding sequence is TGTGCCAGCAGCCAAGGGCAGGGCTGGAGCGAGCAGTACTTC. Protein sequence: CASSQGQGWSEQYF. The entire variable domain, with the rest obtained from reference TRBV14 and TRBJ2-7, is as follows: EAGVTQFPSHSVIEKGQTVTLRCDPISGHDNLYWYRRVMGKEIKFLLHFVKESKQDESGMPNNRFLAERTGGTYSTLKVQPAELEDSGVYFCASSQGQGWSEQYFGPGTRLTVT.

This chain connects TRBV30 to TRBJ1-2; D not resolved. Trimming took 8 bases from V and 3 from J, leaving 25 bases between them. CDR1 is GTSNPN, CDR2 SVGIG, per germline (reference sequence). The CDR3 is 16 residues long. CDR3 bases: TGTGCCCGGCTCGTGGCCTCATACCGCGGTGACTATGGCTACACCTTC. Residues: CARLVASYRGDYGYTF.

The chain joins TRBV7-3 to TRBJ1-1, with TRBD1 identical over 7 bases. Germline lookup yields CDR1 SGHTA and CDR2 FQGTGA. CDR3 length: 13 residues. V shed 5 bases and J 3 bases; nucleotides not matched to a gene: 3. CDR3 sequence (DNA): TGTGCCAGCAGCCAAGACAGGGACACTGAAGCTTTCTTT. Encoded protein: CASSQDRDTEAFF.

V is TRBV5-6 and J is TRBJ1-5; D uncertain. Trimming took off 0 bases at V and 4 bases at J, with 17 bases between the two ends. Germline loops: CDR1 SGHDT, CDR2 YYEEEE. The CDR3 spans 17 residues. The CDR3 region is CASSLGLSLAGNQPQHF. DNA of the CDR3: TGTGCCAGCAGCTTGGGGCTATCTCTAGCTGGGAATCAGCCCCAGCATTTT.

This chain uses TRBV6-1 with TRBJ2-7, with a possible D match to TRBD1 (6 bases). The germline gives CDR1 MNHNS, CDR2 SASEGT. This CDR3 has 15 residues. Trimming stripped 2 bases from V and 2 bases from J, with 13 bases between. The chain's CDR3 is CASSELDRPPYEQYF. Written as DNA, the CDR3 is TGTGCCAGCAGTGAACTTGACAGGCCACCCTACGAGCAGTACTTC.

J is TRBJ2-5 and V is TRBV4-1; the D is unclear. This CDR3 is 14 amino acids long. CDR1 is MGHRA and CDR2 is YSYEKL in the germline V gene. Trimming took off 1 base at V and 1 base at J, with 7 bases between the two ends. CDR3 DNA: TGCGCCAGCAGCCAAGTCGCGGTCCAAGAGACCCAGTACTTC. Its translation is CASSQVAVQETQYF.

The J gene is TRBJ2-7, the V gene TRBV7-9, with D hard to call. The CDR3 consists of 11 residues. CDR1 and CDR2 (germline): SEHNR, FQNEAQ (reference sequence). Trimming took 4 bases from V and 4 from J, leaving 5 bases between them. For the CDR3, the DNA is TGTGCCAGCAGCTCTCAGTACGAGCAGTACTTC. Translated: CASSSQYEQYF.

The rearrangement links TRBV18 to TRBJ1-5; D is ambiguous. Germline loops: CDR1 KGHSH, CDR2 LQKENI. The CDR3 runs 16 residues. V lost 2 bases and J lost 1, with 12 bases in between. DNA of the CDR3: TGTGCCAGCTCACCAGGGCGTCAGAACAGCAATCAGCCCCAGCATTTT. This encodes CASSPGRQNSNQPQHF.

V usage is TRBV5-1 and J usage is TRBJ2-2; 14 bases match TRBD2. The germline V gene has CDR1 SGHRS and CDR2 YFSETQ. This CDR3 region has 17 residues. The V and J ends lost 3 bases and 6 bases, in that order; junction bases with no gene match: 7. CDR3 sequence reads: CASSSRLAGGPAGELFF. The CDR3 DNA is TGCGCCAGCAGCTCGAGACTAGCGGGGGGGCCCGCCGGGGAGCTGTTTTTT.

The rearrangement joins TRBV5-1 to TRBJ1-2; possibly TRBD1 for D (6 bases). The CDR3 runs to 13 residues. The germline V gene has CDR1 SGHRS and CDR2 YFSETQ. V was pared by 4 bases and J by 8 bases, with 15 bases between. CDR3 protein: CASSHPGGAGYTF. The CDR3 region has the DNA TGCGCCAGCAGCCACCCGGGGGGGGCGGGCTACACCTTC.

The chain recombines TRBV19 with TRBJ1-1, with D tentatively TRBD1 (5 bases). Trimming took 1 base from V and 4 from J, leaving 10 bases between them. The CDR3 is made up of 14 amino acids. The germline V gene has CDR1 LNHDA and CDR2 SQIVND (reference sequence). The CDR3 region has the DNA TGTGCCAGTAGTATAGCGGGGGTCGGCACTGAAGCTTTCTTT. As protein: CASSIAGVGTEAFF.

The genes are TRBV19 and TRBJ1-2; TRBD1 agrees at 8 bases. V lost 8 bases and J lost 7; bases outside the gene matches: 3. The CDR3 extends over 11 amino acids. Germline lookup yields CDR1 LNHDA and CDR2 SQIVND (reference sequence). CDR3 DNA: TGTGCCAGTGGACAGGGATCTGGCTACACCTTC. Protein sequence: CASGQGSGYTF.

The chain carries TRBV3-1 (or the pseudogene TRBV3-2) and TRBJ2-1; TRBD2 matches 11 bases. CDR1 and CDR2 (germline): LGHDT, YNNKEL (reference sequence). This CDR3 is built from 16 residues. J gave up 6 bases and V 1 base, and 5 bases lay outside the gene matches. This CDR3 reads CASSQVVAGGSNEQFF. CDR3 nucleotides: TGTGCCAGCAGCCAAGTCGTAGCGGGGGGGTCCAATGAGCAGTTCTTC.

The table lists this clone with a few counts. The V gene is TRBV30, the J gene TRBJ1-1; D gene uncertain. Germline V CDR1 and CDR2: GTSNPN, SVGIG (reference sequence). V lost 1 base, J lost 0 bases, and 12 bases lay in between. The CDR3 is 15 residues long. CDR3: CAWSGDQVVNTEAFF. The CDR3 nucleotides read TGTGCCTGGAGTGGAGACCAGGTTGTGAACACTGAAGCTTTCTTT.

This chain uses TRBV5-4 with TRBJ1-5; no definite D call. CDR1 and CDR2 (germline): SGHNT, YYREEE (reference sequence). This CDR3 contains 13 residues. V was pared by 4 bases and J by 2 bases, with 7 bases between. The CDR3 bases are TGTGCCAGCAGCCAAGCTGGCAATCAGCCCCAGCATTTT. Encoded protein: CASSQAGNQPQHF. Using reference TRBV5-4 and TRBJ1-5 for the parts outside the CDR3, the full variable domain is ETGVTQSPTHLIKTRGQQVTLRCSSQSGHNTVSWYQQALGQGPQFIFQYYREEENGRGNFPPRFSGLQFPNYSSELNVNALELDDSALYLCASSQAGNQPQHFGDGTRLSIL.

V and J are TRBV13 and TRBJ2-3; no definite D call. V lost 5 bases and J 4 bases, leaving 16 bases between the germline ends. The CDR3 length is 15 residues. Germline V gives CDR1 PRHDT, CDR2 FYEKMQ (reference sequence). CDR3 DNA sequence: TGTGCCAGCAGCCGATTAAGCTCCCGCTCAGATACGCAGTATTTT. This encodes CASSRLSSRSDTQYF.

The chain couples TRBV7-9 to TRBJ1-1, with D perhaps matching TRBD1 (5 bases). Trimming removed 4 bases at V and 6 bases at J, with 12 bases between. This CDR3 has 13 amino acids. The germline CDR1 and CDR2 sequences are SEHNR and FQNEAQ (reference sequence). The CDR3 spells CASSSGHVAEAFF. The CDR3 DNA is TGTGCCAGCAGCTCCGGACACGTCGCTGAAGCTTTCTTT.

The chain combines TRBV10-3 with TRBJ1-2; perhaps TRBD1 as D (6 bases). Trimming removed 11 bases from V and 8 bases from J, with 21 bases in between. The CDR3 spans 13 residues. Germline V gene data show CDR1 as ENHRY and CDR2 as SYGVKD. CDR3 sequence reads: CAARGPRGGGYTF. In nucleotides, the CDR3 is TGTGCCGCCAGGGGTCCCAGGGGTGGCGGCTACACCTTC.

The CDR3 region has the DNA TGTGCCTTCGGACAATACAATCAGCCCCAGCATTTT. It yields the protein CAFGQYNQPQHF. The chain links TRBV30 to TRBJ1-5; perhaps TRBD1 as D (5 bases). The CDR3 runs 12 residues. Looked up from germline, CDR1 is GTSNPN and CDR2 is SVGIG (reference sequence). Trimming shortened V by 7 bases and J by 3 bases, and 10 bases separated the two germline ends.

The chain combines TRBV7-9 with TRBJ1-1; perhaps TRBD1 as D (5 bases). The CDR3 covers 15 residues. With 2 bases removed from V and 2 bases from J, the gap between germline ends came to 12 bases. Germline values: CDR1 SEHNR, CDR2 FQNEAQ (reference sequence). The CDR3 loop is CASSLQGVGNTEAFF. The CDR3 DNA sequence: TGTGCCAGCAGCTTACAGGGCGTGGGTAACACTGAAGCTTTCTTT.